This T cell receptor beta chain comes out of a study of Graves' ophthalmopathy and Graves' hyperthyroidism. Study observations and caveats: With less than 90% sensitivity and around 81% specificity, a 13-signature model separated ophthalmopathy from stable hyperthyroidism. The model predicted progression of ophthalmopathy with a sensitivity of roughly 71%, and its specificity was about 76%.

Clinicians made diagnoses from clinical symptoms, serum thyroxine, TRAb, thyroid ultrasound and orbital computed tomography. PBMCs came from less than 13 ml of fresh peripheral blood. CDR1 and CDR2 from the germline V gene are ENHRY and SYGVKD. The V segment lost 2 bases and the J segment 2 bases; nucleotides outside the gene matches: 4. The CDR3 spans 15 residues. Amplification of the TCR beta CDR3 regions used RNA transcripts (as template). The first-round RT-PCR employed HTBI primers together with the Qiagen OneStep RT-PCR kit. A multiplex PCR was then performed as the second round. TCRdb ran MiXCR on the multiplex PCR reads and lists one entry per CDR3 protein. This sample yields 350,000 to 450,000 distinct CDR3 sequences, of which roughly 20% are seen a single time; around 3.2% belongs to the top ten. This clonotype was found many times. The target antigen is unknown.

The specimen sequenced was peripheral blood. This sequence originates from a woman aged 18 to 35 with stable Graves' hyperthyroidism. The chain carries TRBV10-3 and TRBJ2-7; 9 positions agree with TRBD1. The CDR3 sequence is CAISENTGGTYEQYF. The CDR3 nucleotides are TGTGCCATCAGTGAGAACACAGGGGGCACCTACGAGCAGTACTTC.